These 18 T cell receptor beta chains share one sample of origin, sequenced in a study of T cells in Graves' hyperthyroidism and ophthalmopathy. Amplification of TCR beta CDR3 regions was performed using RNA transcripts as template. HTBI primers were used for first-round RT-PCR of the TCR CDR3. TCRdb passed the multiplex PCR reads through MiXCR, listing each CDR3 protein once. Of about half a million distinct CDR3 sequences listed, roughly a quarter were seen once; the top ten hold about 11%. The specimen was blood. These receptors originate from a woman aged 30 to 39 with Graves' ophthalmopathy.

This clonotype has at least ten counts. The rearrangement links TRBV7-7 to TRBJ2-5; 7 bases line up with TRBD1. This CDR3 contains 12 residues. Germline CDR1 is SSHAT and CDR2 is FNYEAQ (reference sequence). CDR3 DNA: TGTGCTAGGCCGACAGGGCGCCAGACCCAGTACTTC. Its protein is CARPTGRQTQYF.

At least ten counts were recorded for this clonotype. The chain is built from TRBV4-1 and TRBJ1-2; no clear D gene. The CDR3 contains 14 residues. The V end lost 1 base, the J end lost 4 bases, and 10 bases lay between the germline ends. From germline, CDR1 is MGHRA and CDR2 YSYEKL. The CDR3 DNA reads as TGCGCCAGCAGCCAAGTCCTACCTCTCTATGGCTACACCTTC. Amino acids: CASSQVLPLYGYTF.

This clonotype was seen repeatedly, ten times or more. This chain uses TRBV7-9 with TRBJ2-7; D may correspond to TRBD1 or TRBD2 (5 bases each). V was shortened by 4 bases and J by 0 bases, with 13 bases between the two germline ends. There are 15 residues in the CDR3. The germline gives CDR1 SEHNR, CDR2 FQNEAQ (reference sequence). The CDR3 DNA follows: TGTGCCAGCAGCTCAGTGGGGACGTTCTCCTACGAGCAGTACTTC. Translation gives CASSSVGTFSYEQYF.

The rearrangement uses TRBV11-2 and TRBJ1-3; no reliable D call. V was pared by 4 bases and J by 4 bases, with 11 bases between. Germline V gene data show CDR1 as SGHAT and CDR2 as FQNNGV. This CDR3 has 14 amino acids. CDR3 coding DNA: TGTGCCAGCAGCTGGACGGAGGACGGAAACACCATATATTTT. Translated, it gives CASSWTEDGNTIYF.

This clonotype showed up many times. This chain uses TRBV12-3 or TRBV12-4 with TRBJ1-6, with D hard to call. The CDR3 contains 13 residues. The V end lost 2 bases, the J end lost 5 bases, and 4 bases lay between the germline ends. The DNA of the CDR3 is TGTGCCAGCAGTTTACAAGATAATTCACCCCTCCACTTT. It translates to CASSLQDNSPLHF.

This clonotype has a count of ten or more. The rearrangement joins TRBV6-5 to TRBJ2-2, with a tentative D call TRBD1 (6 bases). The CDR3 runs to 15 residues. CDR1 is MNHEY, CDR2 SVGAGI, per germline. Trimming removed 1 base from V and 4 bases from J, with 10 bases in between. Here the CDR3 reads CASSYWGPGTGELFF. CDR3 DNA: TGTGCCAGCAGTTACTGGGGGCCAGGCACCGGGGAGCTGTTTTTT.

This clonotype was seen repeatedly, ten times or more. V gene TRBV6-5 combines with J gene TRBJ2-5; 10 nucleotides line up with TRBD2. The germline V gene encodes CDR1 MNHEY and CDR2 SVGAGI. This CDR3 contains 15 residues. After removal of 2 bases from V and 2 bases from J, the junction contained 2 bases not matched to a gene. In DNA form, the CDR3 reads TGTGCCAGCAGTTACCTAGCGGGGGCTCAAGAGACCCAGTACTTC. The encoded protein is CASSYLAGAQETQYF.

The chain recombines TRBV7-2 with TRBJ2-7, with D uncertain. V gave up 5 bases and J gave up 5 bases, with 19 bases separating them. The CDR3 has 15 amino acids. Germline V CDR1 and CDR2: SGHTA, FQGNSA. The CDR3 reads CASSLKSSWSNEQYF. DNA of the CDR3: TGTGCCAGCAGCCTCAAGAGTTCCTGGTCCAACGAGCAGTACTTC.

This clonotype was counted at least ten times. The chain recombines TRBV11-2 with TRBJ1-2; TRBD1 matches at 8 bases. Germline CDR1 and CDR2: SGHAT and FQNNGV. J was trimmed by 4 bases and V by 6 bases; bases with no gene match: 16. The CDR3 consists of 17 residues. CDR3 in amino acids: CASRRPGAQGAGYGYTF. CDR3 sequence (DNA): TGTGCCAGCAGGCGACCAGGAGCGCAGGGGGCGGGCTATGGCTACACCTTC.

This clonotype was seen many times. The chain recombines TRBV7-2 with TRBJ2-5, with 9 bases aligning to TRBD2. Germline CDR1 is SGHTA and CDR2 is FQGNSA. The CDR3 contains 18 residues. V was pared by 0 bases and J by 5 bases, with 13 bases of the junction left unmatched. The CDR3 DNA reads as TGTGCCAGCAGCTTAGCGGGATTGGGCGGGGGGGCACAGGAGACCCAGTACTTC. Translated: CASSLAGLGGGAQETQYF.

The chain's CDR3 is CASTLWGYEQYF. CDR3 sequence (DNA): TGTGCCAGCACCCTGTGGGGGTACGAGCAGTACTTC. The V call is TRBV12-3 or TRBV12-4, the J call TRBJ2-7, with D possibly called TRBD1 or TRBD2 (5 bases each). The CDR3 consists of 12 residues. Trimming left V 7 bases short and J 4 bases short, with 11 bases between.

This clonotype was picked up many times. V usage is TRBV28 and J usage is TRBJ1-2; D not resolved. CDR3 length: 11 residues. V lost 4 bases to trimming and J lost 1 base, with 1 base between them. Germline lookup yields CDR1 MDHEN and CDR2 SYDVKM. The CDR3 DNA sequence: TGTGCCAGCAGTTATAACTATGGCTACACCTTC. This translates into CASSYNYGYTF.

There are many counts of this clonotype. The chain recombines TRBV4-3 with TRBJ2-5; 8 nucleotides align to TRBD2. Per the germline V gene, CDR1 is LGHNA and CDR2 is YSLEER. Trimming removed 2 bases from V and 0 bases from J; junction bases left unmatched: 5. There are 16 residues in the CDR3. CDR3 nucleotide sequence: TGCGCCAGCAGCCAACGACTAGCGAGAAACCAAGAGACCCAGTACTTC. Protein sequence: CASSQRLARNQETQYF.

This clonotype was observed once. The rearrangement links TRBV5-1 to TRBJ1-2; 8 bases fit TRBD1. V shed 7 bases, J shed 0 bases, and the junction held 8 bases outside the gene matches. Germline V lookup: CDR1 SGHRS, CDR2 YFSETQ. CDR3 length: 15 amino acids. CDR3 amino acids: CASHGTGRTNYGYTF. The CDR3 bases are TGCGCCAGCCACGGGACAGGCAGAACTAACTATGGCTACACCTTC.

The chain uses TRBV24-1 and TRBJ1-2; TRBD1 matches 8 bases. V dropped 3 bases and J dropped 6; count of bases not matched to a gene: 8. The CDR3 contains 15 residues. Per the germline V gene, CDR1 is KGHDR and CDR2 is SFDVKD. The CDR3: CATSDPQDREDGYTF. The CDR3 region has the DNA TGTGCCACCAGTGATCCTCAGGACAGGGAGGATGGCTACACCTTC.

This chain links TRBV11-2 with TRBJ2-6, with TRBD1 matching 9 bases. The CDR3 spans 16 residues. From germline, CDR1 is SGHAT and CDR2 FQNNGV. Trimming removed 5 bases from V and 1 base from J; junction bases left unmatched: 3. The CDR3 region is CASSAGTGSGANVLTF. The CDR3 DNA reads as TGTGCCAGCAGCGCCGGGACAGGGTCTGGGGCCAACGTCCTGACTTTC.

The table lists this clonotype with many counts. The chain employs TRBV10-3 and TRBJ2-5; 8 bases match TRBD1. This CDR3 region has 13 residues. The J segment lost 4 bases and the V segment lost 4 bases, leaving 2 bases of the junction unmatched. Germline lookup yields CDR1 ENHRY and CDR2 SYGVKD. CDR3 amino acids: CAISARGRETQYF. The CDR3 coding sequence is TGTGCCATCAGTGCCAGGGGGCGAGAGACCCAGTACTTC.

V is TRBV12-3 or TRBV12-4 and J is TRBJ1-1; a weak D match, TRBD1 (6 bases). The ends were cut back, 7 bases at V and 1 base at J, with 13 bases in the middle. The CDR3 sequence is 14 residues long. CDR3 loop: CASTLGGGNTEAFF. CDR3 DNA sequence: TGTGCCAGCACCTTAGGGGGTGGGAACACTGAAGCTTTCTTT.